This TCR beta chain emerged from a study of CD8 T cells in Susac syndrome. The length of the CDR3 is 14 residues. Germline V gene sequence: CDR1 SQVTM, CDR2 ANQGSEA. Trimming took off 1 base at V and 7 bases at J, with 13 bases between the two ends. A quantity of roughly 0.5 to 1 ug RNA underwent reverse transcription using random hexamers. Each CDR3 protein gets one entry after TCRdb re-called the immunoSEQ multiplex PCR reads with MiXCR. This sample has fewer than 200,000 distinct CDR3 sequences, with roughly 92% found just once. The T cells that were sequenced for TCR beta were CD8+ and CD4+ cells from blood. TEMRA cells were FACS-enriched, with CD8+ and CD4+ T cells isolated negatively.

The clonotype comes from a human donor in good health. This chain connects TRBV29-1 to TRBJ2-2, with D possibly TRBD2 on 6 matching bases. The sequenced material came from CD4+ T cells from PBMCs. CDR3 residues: CSVEVTQGGGELFF. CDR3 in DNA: TGCAGCGTTGAAGTAACCCAGGGAGGCGGGGAGCTGTTTTTT.